The entry below gives a single TCR beta chain sequence along with its context. Antigen specificity is unknown. This sample is drawn from a study of monozygotic twins with inflammatory bowel disease. Whole blood, unsorted for T cells, was the source of total RNA. Germline CDR1 SGHDN, CDR2 FVKESK. The CDR3 contains 17 residues. A 6-nucleotide sample barcode was carried by the UMIs, which template switching added. Each of TCRalpha and TCRbeta cDNA went through two nested PCRs, lasting roughly 15 and 9 cycles. No DNA is given; TCRdb re-called the 5' RACE reads and lists each CDR3 protein once. The sample table sets out around 370,000 distinct CDR3 sequences. The study, taken as a whole, reports: IBD-affected twins scored below their healthy co-twins in TCRbeta diversity (inverse Simpson).

Sample: blood. This clonotype was obtained from a human donor with ulcerative colitis or Crohn's disease, or a healthy co-twin of an affected twin (not recorded which). V usage is TRBV14 and J usage is TRBJ2-3; TCRdb gives TRBD2 as the D gene, but with no DNA this cannot be confirmed. The CDR3 loop reads CASSQDVLAGTTDTQYF.